The 2 T cell receptor beta chains listed next were all sequenced from one sample in a study of CXCR3-negative and CXCR3-positive naive CD8 T cells. Antigen specificity for these receptors is unknown. The study, taken as a whole, reports: In CXCR3-positive naive cells, the TRB CDR3s were more hydrophobic than in CXCR3-negative naive cells.

The study made its TRB cDNA libraries by 5' RACE, adding UMI labels. Each CDR3 protein gets one entry in TCRdb, which reprocessed the 5' RACE reads and gives no DNA. This table holds 60,000 to 65,000 distinct CDR3 sequences. Sequencing used naive CXCR3+ CD8+ T cells from blood. Regarding subset: CD45RO-CCR7+CD27+CD95- naive CD8+ T cells expressing CXCR3 (TNR3+). These receptor sequences come from a human donor in good health. Some clones in this sample may be carry-over from other donors' samples.

The chain has TRBV6-2 or TRBV6-3 and TRBJ1-1. Germline V lookup: CDR1 MNHEY, CDR2 SVGEGT. The CDR3 extends over 15 amino acids. The CDR3 is CASSYELTMNTEAFF.

This CDR3 is CASSSSSAVGAFF. J is TRBJ1-1 and V is TRBV27. Looked up from germline, CDR1 is MNHEY and CDR2 is SMNVEV (reference sequence). The CDR3 spans 13 residues.